Listed below are T cell receptor beta chains from one sample, sequenced in a study of blood T cells in healthy people across ages. MiXCR, applied by TCRdb to the 5' RACE reads, yields one record per CDR3 protein. The sample lists about 1.5 million distinct CDR3 sequences; approximately 43% were seen once. The source material was blood. These receptors came from a woman aged 18-29 years in good health. Both conserved end residues are part of each CDR3.

CDR3	J	V
CASSLASRRGNTEAFF	TRBJ1-1	TRBV12-3/TRBV12-4
CASSNSGTGVLGEQYF	TRBJ2-7	TRBV5-6
CASSAVGNTIYF	TRBJ1-3	TRBV2
CASSLASGGADTQYF	TRBJ2-3	TRBV6-6
CASSHQTVNTEAFF	TRBJ1-1	TRBV4-1
CSVEDPAAGGQETQYF	TRBJ2-5	TRBV29-1
CATSAGTGRTETQYF	TRBJ2-5	TRBV24-1
CASSLRTSGANEQYF	TRBJ2-5	TRBV4-1
CASNRLGLAEYNEQFF	TRBJ2-1	TRBV7-2
CATSREGDKYYEQYF	TRBJ2-7	TRBV15
CASAVGLPGANVLTF	TRBJ2-6	TRBV12-5
CASSSGQWYGYTF	TRBJ1-2	TRBV6-2/TRBV6-3
CAISESERSPYEQYF	TRBJ2-7	TRBV10-3
CASSFWTSGGDEQYF	TRBJ2-7	TRBV5-1
CATSDFRAGYNEQFF	TRBJ2-1	TRBV24-1
CASRPTWRPPYNEQFF	TRBJ2-1	TRBV6-2/TRBV6-3
CSVMGPGEKQYF	TRBJ2-7	TRBV29-1
CASSLLTSGKGRSYNEQFF	TRBJ2-1	TRBV7-6
CSASPPGQFYEQYF	TRBJ2-7	TRBV20-1
CSVGQGLKETQYF	TRBJ2-5	TRBV29-1
CASSKPDREVTEAFF	TRBJ1-1	TRBV21-1
CASSSGPWLVPFYGYTF	TRBJ1-2	TRBV13
CSALSVMNTEAFF	TRBJ1-1	TRBV29-1
CATLGSSGDYEQYF	TRBJ2-7	TRBV10-3
CASSLVNTGVNTEAFF	TRBJ1-1	TRBV7-2